A single sample gave rise to the 21 T cell receptor beta chains below, sequenced in a study of blood T cell repertoires in COVID-19. Generated by immunoSEQ multiplex PCR, the TCRdb table keeps only in-frame clones and is missing some. The table has approximately 200,000 clones, about 86% seen once. The specimen sequenced was PBMCs or T cells enriched from blood (not recorded which). These receptors all stem from a young woman who had been exposed to COVID-19.

This clone was counted a single time. CDR3 sequence (DNA): TGCAGCGTTGCGATGGACAGCTATAATTCACCCCTCCACTTT. It yields the protein CSVAMDSYNSPLHF. This sequence joins TRBV29-1 and TRBJ1-6, with a possible D match to TRBD1 (6 bases). CDR1 is SQVTM, CDR2 ANQGSEA, per germline. This CDR3 is 14 amino acids long. V gave up 4 bases and J gave up 3 bases, with 10 bases separating them.

In this sample, this clone turned up a few times. The rearrangement joins TRBV5-1 to TRBJ1-1, with D perhaps TRBD1 (5 bases). Trimming stripped 4 bases from V and 4 bases from J, with 17 bases between. Per germline, CDR1 SGHRS and CDR2 YFSETQ. The CDR3 has 15 amino acids. The CDR3 DNA is TGCGCCAGCAGCCCCACCTTGGCGGGGCCCACTGAAGCTTTCTTT. This translates into CASSPTLAGPTEAFF.

This clone was detected only once. The chain couples TRBV12-3 or TRBV12-4 to TRBJ1-2; D remains unclear. This CDR3 is built from 12 residues. Trimming left V 4 bases short and J 5 bases short, with 8 bases between. The CDR3 bases are TGTGCCAGCAGTTCACAGATATATGGCTACACCTTC. Translated: CASSSQIYGYTF.

The chain uses TRBV5-1 and TRBJ1-2; D gene uncertain. The CDR3 runs 11 residues. In germline, CDR1 is SGHRS, CDR2 YFSETQ. V shed 1 base and J shed 7 bases, with 5 bases lying between them. CDR3 bases: TGCGCCAGCAGCTTGATCCGTGGCTACACCTTC. Translated, it gives CASSLIRGYTF.

The genes are TRBV21-1 and TRBJ1-3; the D call in the table, TRBD1, was not verified against the DNA. TRBV21-1 is described as a pseudogene. The CDR3 consists of 18 residues. This chain's CDR3 is CASNRGLNTLTGTDTIYF. DNA for the CDR3: TGTGCCAGCAACCGGGGCCTTAATACCTTGACAGGGACGGACACCATATATTTT.

The sample holds one count of this clone. Other DNA sequences from this sample encode an identical CDR3 as well. V gene TRBV30 combines with J gene TRBJ1-5; D is ambiguous. V lost 1 base and J lost 7, with 11 bases in between. This CDR3 is built from 13 residues. Looked up from germline, CDR1 is GTSNPN and CDR2 is SVGIG (reference sequence). The CDR3 reads CAWSGRGDQPQHF. The CDR3 DNA follows: TGTGCCTGGAGTGGGAGAGGAGACCAGCCCCAGCATTTT.

This clone was detected once. The rearrangement joins TRBV21-1 to TRBJ1-2. TRBV21-1 counts as a pseudogene. The CDR3 consists of 16 residues. CDR3 residues: CASSKYEVMGGYGYTF. Written as DNA, the CDR3 is TGTGCCAGCAGCAAATACGAGGTTATGGGGGGCTATGGCTACACCTTC.

V usage is TRBV5-4 and J usage is TRBJ2-3; TRBD2 matches at 7 bases. The germline V gene has CDR1 SGHNT and CDR2 YYREEE (reference sequence). The CDR3 length is 16 residues. V gave up 0 bases and J gave up 5 bases; unmatched junction bases: 9. The CDR3 nucleotides read TGTGCCAGCAGCTTGGCGGGTGGGTTAGCGGGAGATACGCAGTATTTT. It yields the protein CASSLAGGLAGDTQYF.

The chain is built from TRBV11-2 and TRBJ1-1; the D is unclear. Germline CDR1 reads SGHAT; CDR2 reads FQNNGV. The CDR3 consists of 13 residues. Trimming removed 3 bases at V and 4 bases at J, with 9 bases between. The CDR3 nucleotides read TGTGCCAGCAGCTTTTCGGAGGGCACTGAAGCTTTCTTT. Its protein is CASSFSEGTEAFF.

As concerns this clone: Other DNA sequences in the sample encode the same CDR3. The chain recombines TRBV9 with TRBJ1-1; TRBD1 might be the D (5 bases). The CDR3 runs to 13 residues. V lost 0 bases and J lost 4, with 7 bases in between. CDR1 is SGDLS, CDR2 YYNGEE, per germline. CDR3 sequence (DNA): TGTGCCAGCAGCGTAGTAGGGGCCACTGAAGCTTTCTTT. As protein: CASSVVGATEAFF.

The genes are TRBV5-1 and TRBJ1-6; possible D gene TRBD1, 6 bases. This CDR3 contains 18 residues. The V end was cut by 0 bases, the J end by 7 bases, with 20 bases between. The germline V gene encodes CDR1 SGHRS and CDR2 YFSETQ. The CDR3 sequence is CASSLAFPGVEENSPLHF. DNA of the CDR3: TGCGCCAGCAGCTTGGCCTTTCCAGGGGTTGAAGAGAATTCACCCCTCCACTTT. Full variable domain (outside the CDR3, taken from reference TRBV5-1 and TRBJ1-6): KAGVTQTPRYLIKTRGQQVTLSCSPISGHRSVSWYQQTPGQGLQFLFEYFSETQRNKGNFPGRFSGRQFSNSRSEMNVSTLELGDSALYLCASSLAFPGVEENSPLHFGNGTRLTVT.

This clone was recorded once. The genes are TRBV7-9 and TRBJ2-1, with D tentatively TRBD2 (5 bases). V dropped 0 bases and J dropped 9 bases, with 9 bases sitting between them. Germline V gene data show CDR1 as SEHNR and CDR2 as FQNEAQ (reference sequence). The CDR3 loop spans 13 amino acids. DNA of the CDR3: TGTGCCAGCAGCTTAGCGGAAGGAGGTGAGCAGTTCTTC. Residues: CASSLAEGGEQFF. Complete variable domain (other parts from reference TRBV7-9 and TRBJ2-1): DTGVSQNPRHKITKRGQNVTFRCDPISEHNRLYWYRQTLGQGPEFLTYFQNEAQLEKSRLLSDRFSAERPKGSFSTLEIQRTEQGDSAMYLCASSLAEGGEQFFGPGTRLTVL.

This chain uses TRBV19 with TRBJ2-6, with 8 bases matching TRBD1. CDR3 length: 17 amino acids. V lost 6 bases, J lost 0 bases, and 7 bases stayed unmatched. CDR1 is LNHDA, CDR2 SQIVND, per germline (reference sequence). Written as DNA, the CDR3 is TGTGCCAGTAGAACCGGGACAGGCATCTCTGGGGCCAACGTCCTGACTTTC. This gives the protein CASRTGTGISGANVLTF.

V usage is TRBV14 and J usage is TRBJ2-3; D is undetermined. Trimming removed 0 bases from V and 2 bases from J, with 9 bases in between. The CDR3 is made up of 15 amino acids. Germline assignment: CDR1 SGHDN and CDR2 FVKESK. In DNA form, the CDR3 reads TGTGCCAGCAGCCAAGATTACTATACCACAGATACGCAGTATTTT. It is translated as CASSQDYYTTDTQYF.

The chain recombines TRBV7-9 with TRBJ1-1; 7 positions agree with TRBD1. Germline trimming cut 5 bases from V and 1 base from J; bases unmatched to any gene: 4. Per the germline V gene, CDR1 is SEHNR and CDR2 is FQNEAQ (reference sequence). The CDR3 covers 14 residues. This chain's CDR3 is CASSTDRANTEAFF. In DNA form, the CDR3 reads TGTGCCAGCAGCACTGACAGGGCGAACACTGAAGCTTTCTTT.

V is TRBV27 and J is TRBJ1-1, with D possibly being TRBD1 (5 bases). Trimming took off 0 bases at V and 0 bases at J, with 11 bases between the two ends. The CDR3 runs to 16 residues. Germline values: CDR1 MNHEY, CDR2 SMNVEV (reference sequence). CDR3 sequence (DNA): TGTGCCAGCAGTTTATCGGCTAAACAGGTGAACACTGAAGCTTTCTTT. The encoded protein is CASSLSAKQVNTEAFF.

The rearrangement joins TRBV5-1 to TRBJ2-2, with D possibly TRBD1 on 6 matching bases. Germline lookup yields CDR1 SGHRS and CDR2 YFSETQ. V lost 3 bases, J lost 3 bases, and 12 bases lay in between. The CDR3 totals 15 residues. CDR3 sequence (DNA): TGCGCCAGCAGCTCACAGGGAAGGGACACCGGGGAGCTGTTTTTT. Residues: CASSSQGRDTGELFF.

The chain combines TRBV18 with TRBJ2-1; D gene ambiguous. Germline V gene lookup returns CDR1 KGHSH and CDR2 LQKENI. Trimming took off 4 bases at V and 9 bases at J, with 13 bases between the two ends. This CDR3 is 13 amino acids long. The CDR3 region is CASSQLVSSEQFF. The CDR3 bases are TGTGCCAGCTCACAGCTGGTGTCGAGTGAGCAGTTCTTC.

The chain employs TRBV5-1 and TRBJ1-3; no firm D call. This CDR3 has 12 residues. CDR1 and CDR2 (germline): SGHRS, YFSETQ. The V gene lost 2 bases and the J gene lost 4 bases, with 4 bases spanning the gap. The CDR3, as DNA: TGCGCCAGCAGCTTCCCGGGAAACACCATATATTTT. It translates to CASSFPGNTIYF.

This sequence joins TRBV30 and TRBJ1-2; TRBD1 is a possible D gene (6 bases). Trimming took 2 bases from V and 8 from J, leaving 12 bases between them. The CDR3 contains 12 residues. Germline CDR1 and CDR2: GTSNPN and SVGIG (reference sequence). In nucleotides, the CDR3 is TGTGCCTGGAGTTTTCGGGGGGGCGGCTACACCTTC. Translating it yields CAWSFRGGGYTF.

The rearrangement uses TRBV5-1 and TRBJ2-7, with TRBD1 matching 9 bases. Germline V gene data show CDR1 as SGHRS and CDR2 as YFSETQ. V lost 4 bases, J lost 4 bases, and 9 bases stayed unmatched. CDR3 length: 15 residues. CDR3 nucleotides: TGCGCCAGCAGCGCATCCGGGACAGGGAAATACGAGCAGTACTTC. As protein: CASSASGTGKYEQYF.